This TCR beta chain was identified in a study of cytomegalovirus exposure and HLA in healthy donors. This PCR relied on a set of 60 Vbeta primers and 13 Jbeta primers. Measured with immunoSEQ multiplex PCR; TCRdb has only the in-frame clones, and not every one. The sample has about 100,000 clones; roughly 69% are singletons. Germline CDR1 and CDR2: SGHAT and FQDESV (reference sequence). The CDR3 is made up of 15 amino acids. The V and J ends lost 6 bases and 5 bases, in that order; junction bases with no gene match: 8. This clone was found a few times. Its antigen is unknown. Overall study findings and caveats: Analysis was performed later, and it showed HLA-associated TCR beta chains to be more clonally expanded than equally common others. Reports state that TCR beta sequences accurately predicted most subjects' HLA-A and HLA-B alleles. The authors later linked a missense DCLRE1C variant to TCR beta V- and J-gene trimming.

The sequencing sample was made of PBMCs. This clonotype was obtained from a man aged 30-40 years in good health and CMV-seropositive. This chain connects TRBV11-1 to TRBJ2-3; 10 positions agree with TRBD2. CDR3 nucleotides: TGTGCCAGCAGTTACAGCGGGGGGGCCGGAGATACGCAGTATTTT. This gives the protein CASSYSGGAGDTQYF.